This TCR delta chain is drawn from a study of gammadelta T cells in human blood. This clone ranks as hyperexpanded. As yet, its antigen is unknown. Distinct nucleotide sequences in the sample also encode this CDR3. This CDR3 has 18 amino acids. Germline CDR1 and CDR2: GEAIGNYY and EKD. The junction had 10 bases not matched to a gene; V was cut back by 0 bases and J by 0 bases. Points from the study as a whole: Right after birth, innate γδ T cells reportedly expanded polyclonally after microbial exposure.

TCRdb reprocessed the RT-PCR reads through CATT. The sample lists 300 or so delta-chain clones, 3% occurring once. The source of this sequence is a human donor. This rearrangement joins TRDV2 to TRDJ1; 9 bases are shared with TRDD3. Sequencing was performed on non-Vgamma9Vdelta2 gamma-delta T cells from adult blood. CDR3 sequence: CACDTAGTGGKYTDKLIF. DNA of the CDR3: TGTGCCTGTGACACCGCGGGTACTGGGGGAAAGTACACCGATAAACTCATCTTT.